What follows are 20 T cell receptor beta chains derived from one specimen sequenced in a study of T cell responses to AZD1222 COVID-19 vaccine. Produced via immunoSEQ multiplex PCR; TCRdb's table is partial and in-frame only. The sample consists of roughly 200,000 clones, 90% to 95% of them appearing once. This specimen was peripheral blood, taken 28 days after the second dose of the MenACWY control vaccine. The receptors come from an adult who received the MenACWY meningococcal vaccine as a control.

This chain connects TRBV10-3 to TRBJ1-1; 7 nucleotides agree with TRBD1. This CDR3 comprises 15 residues. Germline-derived CDR1 and CDR2 are ENHRY and SYGVKD. Losses at the gene ends were 3 bases for V and 2 bases for J; bases not matched to a gene: 6. The CDR3, as DNA: TGTGCCATCAGTGAAGCTAACAGGGGAAACACTGAAGCTTTCTTT. This codes for CAISEANRGNTEAFF.

The J gene is TRBJ1-4, the V gene TRBV19, with a tentative D call TRBD1 (6 bases). The CDR3 extends over 14 amino acids. Trimming took 5 bases from V and 5 from J, leaving 12 bases between them. CDR1 and CDR2 from the germline V gene are LNHDA and SQIVND (reference sequence). This CDR3 is CASSVGQLNEKLFF. The CDR3 DNA follows: TGTGCCAGTAGTGTCGGACAGTTGAATGAAAAACTGTTTTTT.

The chain carries TRBV19 and TRBJ1-6; possibly TRBD1 for D (5 bases). V shed 1 base and J shed 7 bases, with 11 bases lying between them. The CDR3 is made up of 15 amino acids. The germline gives CDR1 LNHDA, CDR2 SQIVND (reference sequence). CDR3 in amino acids: CASSIGTRSNSPLHF. In nucleotides, the CDR3 is TGTGCCAGTAGTATAGGGACACGGTCGAATTCACCCCTCCACTTT.

This chain joins TRBV7-9 and TRBJ2-7; 7 positions match TRBD2. The CDR3 totals 14 residues. Germline values: CDR1 SEHNR, CDR2 FQNEAQ (reference sequence). J gave up 6 bases and V 6 bases, and 11 bases lay outside the gene matches. Here the CDR3 DNA reads TGTGCCAGCAGTACCTTCGGGGGGAGCGGCGAGCAGTACTTC. As protein: CASSTFGGSGEQYF.

This clone was counted between two and nine times. V gene TRBV27 combines with J gene TRBJ1-6, with unresolved D. Germline CDR1 reads MNHEY; CDR2 reads SMNVEV (reference sequence). V was shortened by 7 bases and J by 0 bases, with 10 bases between the two germline ends. The CDR3 consists of 15 residues. The chain's CDR3 is CASKVLSSYNSPLHF. CDR3 in DNA: TGTGCCAGCAAGGTTTTGAGCTCCTATAATTCACCCCTCCACTTT.

This clone was recorded once. V usage is TRBV7-9 and J usage is TRBJ2-3; D is possibly TRBD2 (6 bases). This CDR3 contains 16 residues. V gave up 5 bases and J gave up 1 base, with 16 bases separating them. Germline lookup yields CDR1 SEHNR and CDR2 FQNEAQ (reference sequence). The CDR3 reads CASSPPGVAGTDTQYF. The CDR3, as DNA: TGTGCCAGCAGCCCCCCGGGGGTGGCGGGCACAGATACGCAGTATTTT.

The genes are TRBV5-1 and TRBJ1-1, with a tentative D call TRBD1 (6 bases). The V gene's germline CDR1 is SGHRS and CDR2 YFSETQ. This CDR3 has 14 amino acids. With 0 bases removed from V and 4 bases from J, the gap between germline ends came to 10 bases. This CDR3 is CASSLAGAGTEAFF. As DNA, the CDR3 is TGCGCCAGCAGCTTGGCAGGGGCAGGCACTGAAGCTTTCTTT.

Regarding this clone: One end of the junction is discordant with germline, which a read error may explain. This chain uses TRBV18 with TRBJ1-6; possibly TRBD1 for D (6 bases). The germline CDR1 and CDR2 sequences are KGHSH and LQKENI. The CDR3 runs 15 residues. CDR3: CASSPQGPYNSPLHF. CDR3 DNA: TGTGCCAGCTCCCCACAGGGACCCTATAATTCACCCCTCCACTTT.

This chain joins TRBV5-4 and TRBJ1-1; D is ambiguous. The germline gives CDR1 SGHNT, CDR2 YYREEE (reference sequence). The length of the CDR3 is 14 residues. V was clipped by 0 bases and J by 1 base, with 7 bases between them. CDR3 in DNA: TGTGCCAGCAGCTTGGCCGAGGGGAACACTGAAGCTTTCTTT. Protein: CASSLAEGNTEAFF. The variable domain in full, with the rest retrieved from reference TRBV5-4 and TRBJ1-1, is ETGVTQSPTHLIKTRGQQVTLRCSSQSGHNTVSWYQQALGQGPQFIFQYYREEENGRGNFPPRFSGLQFPNYSSELNVNALELDDSALYLCASSLAEGNTEAFFGQGTRLTVV.

This chain connects TRBV25-1 to TRBJ2-3; 11 bases match TRBD2. Per the germline V gene, CDR1 is MGHDK and CDR2 is SYGVNS. The junction had 6 bases not matched to a gene; V was cut back by 4 bases and J by 0 bases. This CDR3 has 17 residues. The chain's CDR3 is CASSVPLAGGSTDTQYF. CDR3 bases: TGTGCCAGCAGTGTCCCCCTAGCGGGGGGAAGCACAGATACGCAGTATTTT.

DNA for the CDR3: TGCGCCAGCAAGGGGACATACTATGGCTACACCTTC. Its protein is CASKGTYYGYTF. V and J are TRBV5-1 and TRBJ1-2; D is perhaps TRBD1 (6 bases). This CDR3 is 12 amino acids long. V lost 6 bases and J lost 3, with 9 bases in between. Per the germline V gene, CDR1 is SGHRS and CDR2 is YFSETQ. The whole variable domain, remainder taken from reference TRBV5-1 and TRBJ1-2, is KAGVTQTPRYLIKTRGQQVTLSCSPISGHRSVSWYQQTPGQGLQFLFEYFSETQRNKGNFPGRFSGRQFSNSRSEMNVSTLELGDSALYLCASKGTYYGYTFGSGTRLTVV.

V and J are TRBV4-1 and TRBJ2-5; perhaps TRBD2 as D (6 bases). V lost 2 bases, J lost 4 bases, and 14 bases lay in between. This CDR3 comprises 15 residues. The germline V gene encodes CDR1 MGHRA and CDR2 YSYEKL. Written as DNA, the CDR3 is TGCGCCAGCAGCCAAACAACGACTAGGGGAGAGACCCAGTACTTC. Amino acids: CASSQTTTRGETQYF.

In DNA form, the CDR3 reads TGTGCCAGCAGCTTACAGGGGACCGATACGCAGTATTTT. This sequence encodes CASSLQGTDTQYF. The V gene is TRBV7-8, the J gene TRBJ2-3, with a tentative D call TRBD1 (6 bases). CDR3 size: 13 residues. Deletions cut 2 bases from V and 6 bases from J, with 9 bases between. Germline assignment: CDR1 SGHVS and CDR2 FQNEAQ.

The V call is TRBV5-5, the J call TRBJ1-2; tentative D call: TRBD1 (6 bases). V was cut by 0 bases and J by 7 bases, with 16 bases left in between. The CDR3 runs to 15 residues. Germline-derived CDR1 and CDR2 are SGHKS and YYEKEE (reference sequence). CDR3 region: CASSLVPGGAGGYTF. The CDR3 DNA follows: TGTGCCAGCAGCTTGGTGCCCGGGGGCGCGGGTGGCTACACCTTC.

This rearrangement joins TRBV7-8 to TRBJ2-5; D unresolved. The CDR3 spans 13 residues. Germline lookup yields CDR1 SGHVS and CDR2 FQNEAQ. Trimming cost V 2 bases and J 2 bases, with 6 bases left between them. CDR3 in amino acids: CASSLFGQETQYF. The CDR3 bases are TGTGCCAGCAGCTTATTCGGACAAGAGACCCAGTACTTC. Based on the CDR3 plus reference TRBV7-8 and TRBJ2-5, the full variable domain is GAGVSQSPRYKVAKRGQDVALRCDPISGHVSLFWYQQALGQGPEFLTYFQNEAQLDKSGLPSDRFFAERPEGSVSTLKIQRTQQEDSAVYLCASSLFGQETQYFGPGTRLLVL.

The chain employs TRBV19 and TRBJ1-6, with a weak D call TRBD1 (5 bases). CDR3 length: 14 amino acids. In germline, CDR1 is LNHDA, CDR2 SQIVND (reference sequence). V gave up 7 bases and J gave up 9 bases, with 16 bases separating them. The CDR3 protein is CASTPGRDGSPLHF. CDR3 DNA sequence: TGTGCCAGTACCCCCGGCAGGGACGGTTCACCCCTCCACTTT.

V usage is TRBV5-1 and J usage is TRBJ1-1, with D uncertain. Germline V gene lookup returns CDR1 SGHRS and CDR2 YFSETQ. Trimming took 5 bases from V and 1 from J, leaving 6 bases between them. The CDR3 consists of 12 residues. The CDR3 nucleotides read TGCGCCAGCAGATTCCAGAACACTGAAGCTTTCTTT. This gives the protein CASRFQNTEAFF.

The V call is TRBV4-1, the J call TRBJ1-2; D is undetermined. CDR1 and CDR2 from the germline V gene are MGHRA and YSYEKL. The length of the CDR3 is 14 residues. Trimming shortened V by 0 bases and J by 5 bases, and 10 bases separated the two germline ends. The CDR3 loop is CASSQERTAYGYTF. The DNA of the CDR3 is TGCGCCAGCAGCCAAGAGCGCACGGCTTATGGCTACACCTTC.

The chain has TRBV2 and TRBJ1-1; maybe TRBD1 (5 bases). CDR1 and CDR2 (germline): SNHLY, FYNNEI. This CDR3 has 14 residues. The V and J ends lost 9 bases and 1 base respectively, with 15 bases between them. CDR3 sequence (DNA): TGTGCCAGTTCGGACGGGGCAGGGAACACTGAAGCTTTCTTT. Encoded protein: CASSDGAGNTEAFF.

The gene calls are TRBV4-1 and TRBJ2-7, with a possible D match to TRBD1 (6 bases). Trimming removed 1 base from V and 2 bases from J, with 12 bases in between. The CDR3 runs to 15 residues. From germline, CDR1 is MGHRA and CDR2 YSYEKL. DNA of the CDR3: TGCGCCAGCAGCCAAGGCCAGGGGAAGGCCTACGAGCAGTACTTC. It codes for CASSQGQGKAYEQYF.